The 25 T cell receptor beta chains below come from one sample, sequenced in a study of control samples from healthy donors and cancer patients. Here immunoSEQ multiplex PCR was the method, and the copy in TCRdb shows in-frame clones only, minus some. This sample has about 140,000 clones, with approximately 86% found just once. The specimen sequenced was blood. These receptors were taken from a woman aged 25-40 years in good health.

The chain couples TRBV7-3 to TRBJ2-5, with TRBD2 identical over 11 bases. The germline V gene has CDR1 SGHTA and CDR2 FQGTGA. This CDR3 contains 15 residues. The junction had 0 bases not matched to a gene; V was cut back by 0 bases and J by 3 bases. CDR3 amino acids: CASSLTGLAEETQYF. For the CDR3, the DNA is TGTGCCAGCAGCTTAACGGGACTAGCGGAAGAGACCCAGTACTTC.

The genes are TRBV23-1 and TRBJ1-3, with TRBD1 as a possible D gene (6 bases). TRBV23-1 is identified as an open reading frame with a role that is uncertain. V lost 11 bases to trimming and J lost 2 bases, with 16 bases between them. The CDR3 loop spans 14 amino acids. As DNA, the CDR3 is TGCGCCGGCTGTTATGAGGGGGCTGGAAACACCATATATTTT. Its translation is CAGCYEGAGNTIYF.

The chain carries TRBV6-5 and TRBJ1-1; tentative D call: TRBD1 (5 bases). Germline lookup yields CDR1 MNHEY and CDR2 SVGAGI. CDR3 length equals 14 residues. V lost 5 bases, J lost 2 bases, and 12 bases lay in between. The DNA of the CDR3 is TGTGCCAGCAGTCGAGACAGACTAAACACTGAAGCTTTCTTT. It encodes CASSRDRLNTEAFF.

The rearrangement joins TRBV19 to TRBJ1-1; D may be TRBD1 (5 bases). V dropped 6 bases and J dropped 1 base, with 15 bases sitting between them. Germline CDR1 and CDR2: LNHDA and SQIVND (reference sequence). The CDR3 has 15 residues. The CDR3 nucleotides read TGTGCCAGTAGAATGGGACGGTCCCCGAACACTGAAGCTTTCTTT. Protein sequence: CASRMGRSPNTEAFF.

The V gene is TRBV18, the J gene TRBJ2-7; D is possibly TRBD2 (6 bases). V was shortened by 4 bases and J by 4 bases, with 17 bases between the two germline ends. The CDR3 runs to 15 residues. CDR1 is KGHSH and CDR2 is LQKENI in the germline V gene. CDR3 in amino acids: CASSLGWDSRYEQYF. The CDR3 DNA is TGTGCCAGCTCACTAGGCTGGGACTCCCGTTACGAGCAGTACTTC.

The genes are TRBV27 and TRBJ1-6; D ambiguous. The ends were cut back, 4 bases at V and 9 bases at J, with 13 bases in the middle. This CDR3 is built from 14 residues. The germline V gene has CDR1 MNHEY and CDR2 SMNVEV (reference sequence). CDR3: CASSYNGLTSPLHF. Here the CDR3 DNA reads TGTGCCAGCAGTTATAACGGCTTAACTTCACCCCTCCACTTT.

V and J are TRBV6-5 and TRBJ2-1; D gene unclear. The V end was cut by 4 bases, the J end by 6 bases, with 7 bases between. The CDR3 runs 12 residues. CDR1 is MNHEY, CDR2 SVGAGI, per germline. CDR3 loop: CASSSYGNEQFF. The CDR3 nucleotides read TGTGCCAGCAGTTCATACGGCAATGAGCAGTTCTTC.

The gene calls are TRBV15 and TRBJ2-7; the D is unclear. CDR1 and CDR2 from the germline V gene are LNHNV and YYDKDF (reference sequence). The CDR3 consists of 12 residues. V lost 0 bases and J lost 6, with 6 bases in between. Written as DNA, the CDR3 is TGTGCCACCAGCAGAGATAACGGCGAGCAGTACTTC. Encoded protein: CATSRDNGEQYF.

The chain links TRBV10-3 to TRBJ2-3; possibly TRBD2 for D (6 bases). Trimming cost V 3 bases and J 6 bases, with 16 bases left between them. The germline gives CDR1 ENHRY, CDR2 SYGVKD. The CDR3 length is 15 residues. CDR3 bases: TGTGCCATCAGTGAAGCCCGGGACTCTCCGGATACGCAGTATTTT. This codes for CAISEARDSPDTQYF.

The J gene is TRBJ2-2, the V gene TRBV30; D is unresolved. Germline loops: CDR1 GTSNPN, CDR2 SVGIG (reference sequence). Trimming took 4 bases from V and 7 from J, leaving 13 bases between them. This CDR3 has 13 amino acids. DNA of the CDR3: TGTGCCTGGAACGGGCTGGCGAGCGGGGAGCTGTTTTTT. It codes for CAWNGLASGELFF.

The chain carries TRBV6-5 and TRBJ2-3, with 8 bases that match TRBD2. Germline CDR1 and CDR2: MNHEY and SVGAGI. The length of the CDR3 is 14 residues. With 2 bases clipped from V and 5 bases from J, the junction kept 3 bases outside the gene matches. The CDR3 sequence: CASSYTGGRDTQYF. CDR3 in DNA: TGTGCCAGCAGTTACACGGGGGGGAGAGATACGCAGTATTTT.

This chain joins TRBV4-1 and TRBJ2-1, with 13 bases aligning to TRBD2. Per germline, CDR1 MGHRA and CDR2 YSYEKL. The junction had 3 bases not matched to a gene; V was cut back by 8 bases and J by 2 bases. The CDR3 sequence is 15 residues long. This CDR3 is CASGGLAGAYNEQFF. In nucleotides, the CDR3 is TGCGCCAGCGGAGGACTAGCGGGGGCCTACAATGAGCAGTTCTTC.

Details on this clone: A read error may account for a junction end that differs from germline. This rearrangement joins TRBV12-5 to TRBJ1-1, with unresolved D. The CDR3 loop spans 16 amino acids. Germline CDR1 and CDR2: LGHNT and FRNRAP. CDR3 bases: TGTGCTAGTGCTTTGGTTGTTGGCAGCAAGAACACTGAAGCTTTCTTT. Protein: CASALVVGSKNTEAFF.

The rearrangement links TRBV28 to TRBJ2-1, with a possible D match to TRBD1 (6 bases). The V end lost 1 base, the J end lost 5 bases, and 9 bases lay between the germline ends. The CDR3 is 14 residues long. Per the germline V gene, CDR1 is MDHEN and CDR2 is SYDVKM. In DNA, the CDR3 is TGTGCCAGCAGTTTATTCAGGGGAGACAATGAGCAGTTCTTC. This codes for CASSLFRGDNEQFF.

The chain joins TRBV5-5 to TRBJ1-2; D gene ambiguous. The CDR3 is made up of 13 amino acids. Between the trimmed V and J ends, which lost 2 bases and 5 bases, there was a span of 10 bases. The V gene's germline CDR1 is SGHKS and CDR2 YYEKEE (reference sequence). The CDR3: CASSFDGGYGYTF. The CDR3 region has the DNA TGTGCCAGCAGCTTCGACGGCGGGTATGGCTACACCTTC.

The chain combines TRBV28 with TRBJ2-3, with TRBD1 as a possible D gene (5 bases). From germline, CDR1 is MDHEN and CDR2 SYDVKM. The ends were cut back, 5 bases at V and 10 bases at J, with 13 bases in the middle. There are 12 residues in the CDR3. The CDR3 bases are TGTGCCAGCAGTACAGGCACTTCGGCGCAGTATTTT. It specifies CASSTGTSAQYF. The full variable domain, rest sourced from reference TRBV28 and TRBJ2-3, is DVKVTQSSRYLVKRTGEKVFLECVQDMDHENMFWYRQDPGLGLRLIYFSYDVKMKEKGDIPEGYSVSREKKERFSLILESASTNQTSMYLCASSTGTSAQYFGPGTRLTVL.

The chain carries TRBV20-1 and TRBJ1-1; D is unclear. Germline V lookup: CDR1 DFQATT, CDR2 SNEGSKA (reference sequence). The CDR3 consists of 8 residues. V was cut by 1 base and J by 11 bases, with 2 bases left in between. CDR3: CSARGAFF. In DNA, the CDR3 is TGCAGTGCTAGAGGGGCTTTCTTT.

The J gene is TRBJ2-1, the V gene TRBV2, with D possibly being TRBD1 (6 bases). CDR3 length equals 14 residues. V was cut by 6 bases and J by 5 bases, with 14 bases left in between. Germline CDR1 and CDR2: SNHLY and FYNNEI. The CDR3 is CASRGLQGDNEQFF. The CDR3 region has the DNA TGTGCCAGCAGGGGCCTACAGGGTGACAATGAGCAGTTCTTC.

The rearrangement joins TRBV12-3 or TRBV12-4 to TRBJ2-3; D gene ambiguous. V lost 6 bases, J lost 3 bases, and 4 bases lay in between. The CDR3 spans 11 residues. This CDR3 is CASSATDTQYF. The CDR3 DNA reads TGTGCCAGCAGCGCTACAGATACGCAGTATTTT.

The CDR3 is CASSEWGRGPGLANEQFF. The CDR3 DNA reads TGTGCCAGCAGTGAGTGGGGCAGGGGGCCGGGACTGGCCAATGAGCAGTTCTTC. The genes are TRBV6-1 and TRBJ2-1, with 8 positions matching TRBD1. CDR1 is MNHNS, CDR2 SASEGT, per germline. The J segment lost 6 bases and the V segment lost 3 bases, leaving 16 bases of the junction unmatched. The CDR3 extends over 18 amino acids.

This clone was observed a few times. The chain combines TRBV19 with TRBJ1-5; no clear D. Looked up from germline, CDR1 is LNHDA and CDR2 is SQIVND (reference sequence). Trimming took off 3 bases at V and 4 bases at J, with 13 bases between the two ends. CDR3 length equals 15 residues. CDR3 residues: CASSIGWLSNQPQHF. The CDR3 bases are TGTGCCAGTAGTATTGGGTGGCTATCAAATCAGCCCCAGCATTTT.

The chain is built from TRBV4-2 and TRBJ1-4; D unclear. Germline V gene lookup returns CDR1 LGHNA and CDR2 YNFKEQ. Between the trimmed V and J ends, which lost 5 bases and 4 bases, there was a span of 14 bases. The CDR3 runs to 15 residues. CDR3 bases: TGTGCCAGCAGCAGCGTCCTCCGAGGTAATGAAAAACTGTTTTTT. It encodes CASSSVLRGNEKLFF.

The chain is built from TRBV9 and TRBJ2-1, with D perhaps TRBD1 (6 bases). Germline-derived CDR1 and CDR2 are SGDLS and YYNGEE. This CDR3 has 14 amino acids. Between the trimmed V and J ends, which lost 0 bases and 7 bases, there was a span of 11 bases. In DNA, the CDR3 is TGTGCCAGCAGCGTAGTACAGGGTGCTAATGAGCAGTTCTTC. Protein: CASSVVQGANEQFF.

Here the CDR3 reads CSVEEEGWATNEKLFF. CDR3 DNA: TGCAGCGTTGAGGAGGAGGGGTGGGCAACTAATGAAAAACTGTTTTTT. The genes are TRBV29-1 and TRBJ1-4; tentative D call: TRBD1 (5 bases). The CDR3 has 16 residues. CDR1 is SQVTM and CDR2 is ANQGSEA in the germline V gene. Trimming removed 3 bases from V and 0 bases from J, with 14 bases in between.

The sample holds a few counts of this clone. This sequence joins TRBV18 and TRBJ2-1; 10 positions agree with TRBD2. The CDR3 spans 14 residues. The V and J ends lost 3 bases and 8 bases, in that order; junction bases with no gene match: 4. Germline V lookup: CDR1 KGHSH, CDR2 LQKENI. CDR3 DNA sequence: TGTGCCAGCTCACCTAGCGGGAGGTCGGATGAGCAGTTCTTC. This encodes CASSPSGRSDEQFF. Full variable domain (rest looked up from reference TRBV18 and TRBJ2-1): NAGVMQNPRHLVRRRGQEARLRCSPMKGHSHVYWYRQLPEEGLKFMVYLQKENIIDESGMPKERFSAEFPKEGPSILRIQQVVRGDSAAYFCASSPSGRSDEQFFGPGTRLTVL.